A selection of T cell receptor beta chains follows, all from one sample in a study of human T cells and chemical hapten exposure. TCRdb re-derived calls from the RACE reads in MiXCR, one entry per CDR3 protein. This sample has more than 85,000 distinct CDR3 sequences; approximately 8.8% occur once, and the top ten carry about 3.1%. Here the sequenced sample was whole blood, taken in connection with sensitization to the hapten diphenylcyclopropenone (DPC). These receptors all come from a woman aged 40 to 50 with alopecia areata. Some clones in this sample may be carry-over from other donors' samples. Each CDR3 is given without its conserved first and last residue. Only some rows state a clone size, as once, few, many or a class for expanded clones.

J,length,V,size,CDR3
TRBJ2-5,12,TRBV7-6,many,ASSFTASQETQY
TRBJ2-3,12,TRBV7-9,few,ASSSLETLDTQY
TRBJ2-6,17,TRBV12-3/TRBV12-4,NA,ASSLSPTGTFPGANVLT
TRBJ2-7,10,TRBV6-1,many,ASTRDRREQY
TRBJ1-1,14,TRBV6-2/TRBV6-3,few,ASSYDSAGYATEAF
TRBJ1-1,12,TRBV12-3/TRBV12-4,many,ASSKDRMNTEAF
TRBJ2-3,14,TRBV4-3,few,ASSQGAPGEQDTQY
TRBJ1-5,11,TRBV29-1,NA,SVELGSNQPQH
TRBJ1-1,12,TRBV6-2/TRBV6-3,NA,ASSPLGGHTEVF
TRBJ2-1,13,TRBV5-1,many,ASSRSWGQAREQF
TRBJ2-5,13,TRBV6-6,few,ASSYLFGAEETQY
TRBJ2-7,8,TRBV6-1,NA,ASSENEQY
TRBJ2-2,13,TRBV4-3,many,ASTLLTEGSGELF
TRBJ1-2,11,TRBV10-1,many,ASSEQGNYGYT
TRBJ2-1,11,TRBV4-2,NA,ASWGGGANEQF
TRBJ2-1,12,TRBV11-3,few,ASSLTRGSYEQF
TRBJ2-7,10,TRBV6-2/TRBV6-3,NA,ASSAHSYEQY
TRBJ2-3,12,TRBV23-1,few,ARTGGRPPDTQY